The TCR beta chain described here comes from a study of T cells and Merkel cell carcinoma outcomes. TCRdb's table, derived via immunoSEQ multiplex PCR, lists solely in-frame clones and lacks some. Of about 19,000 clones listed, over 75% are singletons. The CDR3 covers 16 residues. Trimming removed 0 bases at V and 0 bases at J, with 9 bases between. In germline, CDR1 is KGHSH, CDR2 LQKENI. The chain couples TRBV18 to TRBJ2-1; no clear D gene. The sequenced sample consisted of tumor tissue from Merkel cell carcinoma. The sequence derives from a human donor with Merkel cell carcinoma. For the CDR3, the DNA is TGTGCCAGCTCACCACCAGGAAGGAGCTCCTACAATGAGCAGTTCTTC. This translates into CASSPPGRSSYNEQFF.